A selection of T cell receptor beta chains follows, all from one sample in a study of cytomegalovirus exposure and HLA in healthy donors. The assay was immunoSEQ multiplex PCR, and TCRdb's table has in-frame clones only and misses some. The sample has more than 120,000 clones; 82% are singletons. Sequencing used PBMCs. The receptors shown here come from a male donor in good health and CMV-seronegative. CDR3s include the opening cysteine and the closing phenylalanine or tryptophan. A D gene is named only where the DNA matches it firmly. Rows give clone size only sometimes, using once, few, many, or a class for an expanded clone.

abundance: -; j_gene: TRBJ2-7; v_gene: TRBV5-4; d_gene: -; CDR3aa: CASSPGSSYEQYF; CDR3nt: TGTGCCAGCAGCCCGGGGAGTTCCTACGAGCAGTACTTC
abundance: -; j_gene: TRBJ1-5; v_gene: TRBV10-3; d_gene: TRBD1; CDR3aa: CAISDHRGPQPQHF; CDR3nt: TGTGCCATCAGTGACCACAGGGGGCCTCAGCCCCAGCATTTT
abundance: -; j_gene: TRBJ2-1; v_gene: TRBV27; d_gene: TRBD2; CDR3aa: CASSDTGTSVYNEQFF; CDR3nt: TGTGCCAGCAGTGACACCGGGACTAGCGTATACAATGAGCAGTTCTTC
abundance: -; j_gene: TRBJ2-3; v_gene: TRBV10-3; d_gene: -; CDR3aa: CAISGRDTSTDTQYF; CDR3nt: TGTGCCATCAGTGGTCGAGATACGAGCACAGATACGCAGTATTTT
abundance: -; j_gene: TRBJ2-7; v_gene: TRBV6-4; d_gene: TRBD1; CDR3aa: CASSDSRDRPYEQYF; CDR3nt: TGTGCCAGCAGTGACTCTAGGGACAGACCCTACGAGCAGTACTTC
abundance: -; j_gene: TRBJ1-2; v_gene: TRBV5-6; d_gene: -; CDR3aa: CASSPSNYGYTF; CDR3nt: TGTGCCAGCAGCCCGAGTAACTATGGCTACACCTTC
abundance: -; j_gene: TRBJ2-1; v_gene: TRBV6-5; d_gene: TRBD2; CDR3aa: CASSYLSGRNEQFF; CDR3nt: TGTGCCAGCAGTTACCTTAGCGGGAGGAATGAGCAGTTCTTC
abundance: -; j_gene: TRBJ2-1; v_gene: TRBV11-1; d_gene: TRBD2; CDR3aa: CASSQGLAGVEEQFF; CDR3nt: TGTGCCAGCAGCCAAGGACTAGCGGGAGTAGAAGAGCAGTTCTTC
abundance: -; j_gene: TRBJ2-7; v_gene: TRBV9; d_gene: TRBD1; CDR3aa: CASSPRDSSSYEQYF; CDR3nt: TGTGCCAGCAGCCCTCGGGACAGTTCCTCCTACGAGCAGTACTTC
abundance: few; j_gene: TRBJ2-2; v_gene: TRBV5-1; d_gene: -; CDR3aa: CASYLGSAGELFF; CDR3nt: TGCGCCAGCTACTTAGGGAGCGCCGGGGAGCTGTTTTTT
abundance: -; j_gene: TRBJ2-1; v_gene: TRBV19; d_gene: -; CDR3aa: CASSISGAGEQFF; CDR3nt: TGTGCCAGTAGTATTTCAGGCGCGGGTGAGCAGTTCTTC
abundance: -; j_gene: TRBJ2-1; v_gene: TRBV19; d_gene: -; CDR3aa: CASSPTRTTYNEQFF; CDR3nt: TGTGCCAGTAGCCCAACTAGAACTACCTACAATGAGCAGTTCTTC
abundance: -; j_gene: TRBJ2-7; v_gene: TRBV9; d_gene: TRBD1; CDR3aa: CASSSRDRELGEQYF; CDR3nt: TGTGCCAGCAGCTCCCGGGACAGGGAACTCGGGGAGCAGTACTTC
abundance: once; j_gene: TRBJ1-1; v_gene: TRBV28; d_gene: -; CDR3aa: CASSLGQSNTEAFF; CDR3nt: TGTGCCAGCAGCTTGGGACAATCGAACACTGAAGCTTTCTTT
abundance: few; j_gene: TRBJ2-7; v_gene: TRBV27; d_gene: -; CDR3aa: CASSFRGFHEQYF; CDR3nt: TGTGCCAGCAGTTTTAGGGGTTTTCACGAGCAGTACTTC
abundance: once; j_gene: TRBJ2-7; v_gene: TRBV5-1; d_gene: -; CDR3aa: CASSLAAGSSYEQYF; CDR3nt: TGCGCCAGCAGCTTGGCAGCGGGTAGCTCCTACGAGCAGTACTTC
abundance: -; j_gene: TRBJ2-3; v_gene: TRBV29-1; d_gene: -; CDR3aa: CSGTGRGADTQYF; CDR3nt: TGCAGCGGGACAGGGAGGGGGGCAGATACGCAGTATTTT
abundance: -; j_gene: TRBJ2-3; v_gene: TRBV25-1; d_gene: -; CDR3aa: CASTRSQRDTQYF; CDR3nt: TGTGCCAGCACCCGCTCCCAGCGAGATACGCAGTATTTT
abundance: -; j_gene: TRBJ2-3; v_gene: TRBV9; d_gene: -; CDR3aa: CASAPGNTDTQYF; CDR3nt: TGCGCCAGCGCGCCGGGGAACACAGATACGCAGTATTTT
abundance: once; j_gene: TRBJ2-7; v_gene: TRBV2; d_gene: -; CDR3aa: CASSDGNNPYEQYF; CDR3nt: TGTGCCAGCAGTGATGGCAACAATCCTTACGAGCAGTACTTC
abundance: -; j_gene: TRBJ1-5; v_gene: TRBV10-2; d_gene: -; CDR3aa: CASSLGRNSNQPQHF; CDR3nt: TGCGCCAGCAGTCTGGGGCGGAATAGCAATCAGCCCCAGCATTTT
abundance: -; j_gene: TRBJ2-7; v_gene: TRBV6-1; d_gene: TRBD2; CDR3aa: CASSLAGDPHEQYF; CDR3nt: TGTGCCAGCAGTTTAGCGGGAGACCCCCACGAGCAGTACTTC
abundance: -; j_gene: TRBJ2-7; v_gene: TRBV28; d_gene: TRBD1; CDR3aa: CASSPPRQGWGYEQYF; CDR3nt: TGTGCCAGCAGTCCCCCCCGACAGGGTTGGGGCTACGAGCAGTACTTC
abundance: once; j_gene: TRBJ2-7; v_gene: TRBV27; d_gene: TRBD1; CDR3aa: CASSSPLRDRGWPAYEQYF; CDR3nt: TGTGCCAGCAGTTCACCCCTCCGGGACAGGGGTTGGCCGGCCTACGAGCAGTACTTC
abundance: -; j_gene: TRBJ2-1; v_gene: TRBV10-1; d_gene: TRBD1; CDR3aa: CASSESFGTGSDEQFF; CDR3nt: TGCGCCAGCAGTGAGTCTTTTGGGACAGGGAGCGATGAGCAGTTCTTC
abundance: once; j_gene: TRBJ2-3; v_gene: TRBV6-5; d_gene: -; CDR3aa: CASGSRDTDTQYF; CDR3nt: TGTGCCAGCGGGTCTCGGGACACAGATACGCAGTATTTT
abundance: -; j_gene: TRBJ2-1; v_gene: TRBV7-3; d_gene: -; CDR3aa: CASSSIFQGSYNEQFF; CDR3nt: TGTGCCAGCAGCTCGATCTTTCAGGGCTCCTACAATGAGCAGTTCTTC
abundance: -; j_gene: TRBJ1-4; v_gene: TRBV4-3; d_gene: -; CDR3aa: CASSPGSRVSNEKLFF; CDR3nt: TGCGCCAGCAGCCCGGGGAGTCGAGTTTCTAATGAAAAACTGTTTTTT
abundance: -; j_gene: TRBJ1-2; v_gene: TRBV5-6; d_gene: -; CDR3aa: CASSPNNYGYTF; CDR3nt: TGTGCCAGCAGCCCTAACAACTATGGCTACACCTTC
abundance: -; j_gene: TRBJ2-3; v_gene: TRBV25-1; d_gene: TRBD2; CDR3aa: CASSPGLAGGQDTQYF; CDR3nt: TGTGCCAGCAGTCCGGGACTAGCGGGAGGGCAAGATACGCAGTATTTT
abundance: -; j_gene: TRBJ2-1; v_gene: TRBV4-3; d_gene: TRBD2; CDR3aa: CASSQDQAGAGNEQFF; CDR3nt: TGCGCCAGCAGCCAAGATCAAGCGGGAGCCGGCAATGAGCAGTTCTTC
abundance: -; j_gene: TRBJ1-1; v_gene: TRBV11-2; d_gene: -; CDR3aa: CASSLRTQMNTEAFF; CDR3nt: TGTGCCAGCAGCTTAAGAACACAGATGAACACTGAAGCTTTCTTT
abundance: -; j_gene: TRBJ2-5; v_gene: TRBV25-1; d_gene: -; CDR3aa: CASSLTRLGRETQYF; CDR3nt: TGTGCCAGCAGTCTAACACGACTAGGGCGGGAGACCCAGTACTTC
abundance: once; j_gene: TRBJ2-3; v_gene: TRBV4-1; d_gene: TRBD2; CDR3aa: CASNSPHGRGEDTQYF; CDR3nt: TGCGCCAGCAATTCGCCCCACGGGAGGGGCGAAGATACGCAGTATTTT
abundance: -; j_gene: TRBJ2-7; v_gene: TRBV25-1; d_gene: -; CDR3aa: CASSAQDEPGFEQYF; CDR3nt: TGTGCCAGCAGTGCGCAGGATGAGCCAGGGTTCGAGCAGTACTTC
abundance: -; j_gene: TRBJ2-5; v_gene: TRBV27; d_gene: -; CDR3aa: CASTLAPGATETQYF; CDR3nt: TGTGCCAGCACCTTAGCCCCAGGGGCTACGGAGACCCAGTACTTC
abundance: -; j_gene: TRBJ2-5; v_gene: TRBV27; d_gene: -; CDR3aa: CASSMRGGDETQYF; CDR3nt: TGTGCCAGCAGTATGCGAGGAGGGGACGAGACCCAGTACTTC
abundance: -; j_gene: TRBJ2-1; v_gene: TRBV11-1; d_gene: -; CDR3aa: CASSAIPRQGTSPGDEQFF; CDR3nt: TGTGCCAGCAGCGCTATTCCCCGACAGGGGACTAGCCCCGGGGATGAGCAGTTCTTC
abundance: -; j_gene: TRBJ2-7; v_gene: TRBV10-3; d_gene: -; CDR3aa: CAISEDTSYEQYF; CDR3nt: TGTGCCATCAGTGAGGACACCTCCTACGAGCAGTACTTC
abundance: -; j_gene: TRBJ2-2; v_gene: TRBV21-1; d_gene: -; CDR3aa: CASARDRLLKSEELFF; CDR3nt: TGTGCCAGCGCCCGGGACAGACTATTAAAAAGTGAGGAGCTGTTTTTT
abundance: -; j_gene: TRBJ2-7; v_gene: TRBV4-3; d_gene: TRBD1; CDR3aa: CASSQGTGAPYEQYF; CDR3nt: TGCGCCAGCAGCCAAGGGACAGGGGCCCCCTACGAGCAGTACTTC
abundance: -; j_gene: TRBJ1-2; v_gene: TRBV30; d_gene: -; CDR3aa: CAWSVQMGGSDGYTF; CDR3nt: TGTGCCTGGAGTGTACAGATGGGGGGGAGCGATGGCTACACCTTC
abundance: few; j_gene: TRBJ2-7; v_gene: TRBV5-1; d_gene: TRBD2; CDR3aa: CASSFGLADDSYEQYF; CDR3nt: TGCGCCAGCAGCTTTGGACTAGCTGACGACTCCTACGAGCAGTACTTC
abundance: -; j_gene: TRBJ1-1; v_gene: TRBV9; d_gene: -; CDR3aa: CASSVGSEGLSVRAFF; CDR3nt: TGTGCCAGCAGCGTAGGATCGGAGGGTCTCTCGGTTCGGGCTTTCTTT
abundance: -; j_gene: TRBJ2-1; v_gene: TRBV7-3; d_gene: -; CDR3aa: CASSAQPYNEQFF; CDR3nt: TGTGCCAGCAGTGCACAACCCTACAATGAGCAGTTCTTC
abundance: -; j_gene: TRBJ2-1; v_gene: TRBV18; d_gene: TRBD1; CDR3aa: CASSPRDSVYNEQFF; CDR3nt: TGTGCCAGCTCACCCCGGGACAGCGTTTACAATGAGCAGTTCTTC
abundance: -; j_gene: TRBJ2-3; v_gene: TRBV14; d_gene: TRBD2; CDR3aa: CASSQGGTSGTDTQYF; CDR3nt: TGTGCCAGCAGCCAAGGGGGGACTAGCGGCACAGATACGCAGTATTTT
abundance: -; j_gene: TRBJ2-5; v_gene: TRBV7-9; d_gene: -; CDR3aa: CSSSSRGGIGETQYF; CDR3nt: TGTTCCAGCAGCTCGAGGGGGGGAATTGGGGAGACCCAGTACTTC
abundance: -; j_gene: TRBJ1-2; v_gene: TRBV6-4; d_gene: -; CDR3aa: CASSPYTGTYGYTF; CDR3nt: TGTGCCAGCAGCCCTTACACAGGAACCTATGGCTACACCTTC
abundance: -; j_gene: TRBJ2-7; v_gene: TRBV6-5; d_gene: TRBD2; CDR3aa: CASSSDSSGLYEQYF; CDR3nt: TGTGCCAGCAGTTCGGACTCTAGCGGCCTCTACGAGCAGTACTTC
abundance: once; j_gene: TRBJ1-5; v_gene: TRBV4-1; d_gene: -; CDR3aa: CASSQVATSNQPQHF; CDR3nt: TGCGCCAGCAGCCAAGTCGCTACGAGCAATCAGCCCCAGCATTTT
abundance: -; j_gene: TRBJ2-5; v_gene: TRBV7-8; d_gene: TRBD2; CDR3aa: CASSQRDFQETQYF; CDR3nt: TGTGCCAGCAGCCAGCGGGACTTTCAAGAGACCCAGTACTTC
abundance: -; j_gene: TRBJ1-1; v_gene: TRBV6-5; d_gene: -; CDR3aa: CASSGRGTEAFF; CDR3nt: TGTGCCAGCAGCGGGCGGGGGACTGAAGCTTTCTTT
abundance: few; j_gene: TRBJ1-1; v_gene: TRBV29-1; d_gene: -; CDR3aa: CSVVGGRAEAFF; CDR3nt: TGCAGCGTTGTCGGGGGAAGAGCTGAAGCTTTCTTT